This entry lists 27 T cell receptor beta chains sequenced from one sample in a study of Ad26.COV2.S vaccination and SARS-CoV-2 variants. Treatment described: around 19 received Ad26.COV2.S at low or high dose, single or two shots; 5 received placebo; per-sample allocation not given. Specimens were obtained on day 63 following the first vaccine or placebo injection. The assay was immunoSEQ multiplex PCR, and TCRdb's table has in-frame clones only and misses some. The data show about half a million clones, with roughly nine tenths seen just once and over 1.5% held by the top ten. The source material was peripheral blood, sampled in a trial of Ad26.COV2.S vaccine versus placebo. These receptors came from a person aged 18-65 years who received the Ad26.COV2.S COVID-19 vaccine or a placebo.

The V gene is TRBV6-6, the J gene TRBJ1-5; D is uncertain. CDR3 size: 15 residues. Germline values: CDR1 MNHNY, CDR2 SVGAGI (reference sequence). Trimming pared 1 base from V and 4 bases from J, leaving 11 bases between. CDR3 nucleotide sequence: TGTGCCAGCAGTTACTACCCTAAAGGGAATCAGCCCCAGCATTTT. It specifies CASSYYPKGNQPQHF.

V usage is TRBV7-9 and J usage is TRBJ2-6, with D possibly called TRBD1 or TRBD2 (5 bases each). Trimming shortened V by 5 bases and J by 0 bases, and 14 bases separated the two germline ends. The CDR3 has 17 residues. Germline loops: CDR1 SEHNR, CDR2 FQNEAQ (reference sequence). The CDR3 coding sequence is TGTGCCAGCAGCAATCTGGGGGTCTTCTCTGGGGCCAACGTCCTGACTTTC. Residues: CASSNLGVFSGANVLTF.

The V gene is TRBV6-2 or TRBV6-3, the J gene TRBJ1-6; 8 bases match TRBD1. Germline loops: CDR1 MNHEY, CDR2 SVGEGT. The CDR3 totals 12 residues. V shed 0 bases, J shed 14 bases, and the junction held 0 bases outside the gene matches. For the CDR3, the DNA is TGTGCCAGCAGTTACTCGGGACAGGCCCTCCACTTT. Amino acids: CASSYSGQALHF.

This chain joins TRBV7-9 and TRBJ2-1; 9 positions match TRBD1. The CDR3 totals 15 residues. CDR1 is SEHNR, CDR2 FQNEAQ, per germline (reference sequence). V shed 5 bases, J shed 5 bases, and the junction held 7 bases outside the gene matches. CDR3 in DNA: TGTGCCAGCAGCAGCTGGGACAGGGCCGACAATGAGCAGTTCTTC. Protein: CASSSWDRADNEQFF.

The chain combines TRBV19 with TRBJ2-1; 13 bases map to TRBD2. The germline CDR1 and CDR2 sequences are LNHDA and SQIVND (reference sequence). V was pared by 7 bases and J by 6 bases, with 18 bases of the junction left unmatched. This CDR3 is 19 amino acids long. DNA of the CDR3: TGTGCCAGTAATTCCCAGAACCGACTAGCGGGGGGTCGAGCCAATGAGCAGTTCTTC. Amino acid sequence: CASNSQNRLAGGRANEQFF.

The gene calls are TRBV6-2 or TRBV6-3 and TRBJ2-7; the match to TRBD2 covers 7 bases. V lost 2 bases to trimming and J lost 0 bases; unmatched junction nucleotides: 4. The germline gives CDR1 MNHEY, CDR2 SVGEGT. CDR3 length equals 15 residues. The DNA for the CDR3 is TGTGCCAGCAGTTACGGCGGACTAGTCTCCTACGAGCAGTACTTC. Protein sequence: CASSYGGLVSYEQYF.

V usage is TRBV7-9 and J usage is TRBJ1-1, with D hard to call. This CDR3 contains 11 residues. V was trimmed by 5 bases and J by 8 bases, leaving 9 bases between them. The germline gives CDR1 SEHNR, CDR2 FQNEAQ (reference sequence). The CDR3 is CASSRTLEAFF. CDR3 coding DNA: TGTGCCAGCAGCCGGACTCTGGAAGCTTTCTTT.

The V gene is TRBV7-3, the J gene TRBJ2-1, with D possibly being TRBD1 (6 bases). The CDR3 is made up of 13 amino acids. Germline CDR1 reads SGHTA; CDR2 reads FQGTGA. V lost 3 bases, J lost 5 bases, and 8 bases lay in between. The CDR3 bases are TGTGCCAGCAGCTTGGACAGCAACAATGAGCAGTTCTTC. This codes for CASSLDSNNEQFF.

The chain couples TRBV2 to TRBJ1-2, with 9 nucleotides matching TRBD1. V dropped 4 bases and J dropped 1; count of bases not matched to a gene: 1. Germline CDR1 is SNHLY and CDR2 is FYNNEI. The CDR3 sequence is 14 residues long. The CDR3 loop reads CASSGQGVNYGYTF. The CDR3 bases are TGTGCCAGCAGTGGACAGGGGGTTAACTATGGCTACACCTTC.

This chain uses TRBV2 with TRBJ1-1, with D uncertain. V was cut by 8 bases and J by 0 bases, with 13 bases left in between. The length of the CDR3 is 14 residues. Germline CDR1 is SNHLY and CDR2 is FYNNEI. The CDR3 nucleotides read TGTGCCAGCCGAAGGACCCTTCTGAACACTGAAGCTTTCTTT. Residues: CASRRTLLNTEAFF.

The chain carries TRBV3-1 (or the pseudogene TRBV3-2) and TRBJ2-5; D gene uncertain. Per germline, CDR1 LGHDT and CDR2 YNNKEL (reference sequence). The CDR3 contains 14 residues. V was shortened by 4 bases and J by 0 bases, with 9 bases between the two germline ends. CDR3 sequence reads: CASSLTANQETQYF. DNA of the CDR3: TGTGCCAGCAGCCTTACAGCCAACCAAGAGACCCAGTACTTC.

J is TRBJ2-7 and V is TRBV6-5; D not resolved. The CDR3 length is 15 residues. In germline, CDR1 is MNHEY, CDR2 SVGAGI. Trimming shortened V by 0 bases and J by 0 bases, and 9 bases separated the two germline ends. CDR3 sequence (DNA): TGTGCCAGCAGTTACTCTGCCGGCAGCTCCTACGAGCAGTACTTC. Translation: CASSYSAGSSYEQYF.

This clone has only one observation. As DNA, the CDR3 is TGTGCCAGCAGAACGAACACCGGGGAGCTGTTTTTT. As protein: CASRTNTGELFF. The chain uses TRBV27 and TRBJ2-2; D not resolved. V was shortened by 6 bases and J by 0 bases, with 2 bases between the two germline ends. Germline CDR1 MNHEY, CDR2 SMNVEV (reference sequence). The CDR3 length is 12 residues.

This clone was seen a handful of times. The chain recombines TRBV28 with TRBJ1-2; no clear D. Trimming took 5 bases from V and 2 from J, leaving 9 bases between them. CDR1 is MDHEN and CDR2 is SYDVKM in the germline V gene. The CDR3 is 13 amino acids. CDR3 in DNA: TGTGCCAGCAGTCAGACCGTAAACTATGGCTACACCTTC. Translated: CASSQTVNYGYTF.

The rearrangement uses TRBV2 and TRBJ1-6, with a possible D match to TRBD1 (5 bases). The V end was cut by 5 bases, the J end by 10 bases, with 27 bases between. CDR1 SNHLY and CDR2 FYNNEI come from the germline V gene. There are 18 residues in the CDR3. Here the CDR3 DNA reads TGTGCCAGCAGTCGATCCTATACAGGTGGCCGGAATTTCTCACCCCTCCACTTT. This sequence encodes CASSRSYTGGRNFSPLHF.

This chain links TRBV2 with TRBJ2-7; no reliable D call. Germline-derived CDR1 and CDR2 are SNHLY and FYNNEI. V was pared by 5 bases and J by 0 bases, with 8 bases between. The CDR3 spans 13 residues. The chain's CDR3 is CASSTVYSYEQYF. CDR3 DNA sequence: TGTGCCAGCAGTACAGTATACTCCTACGAGCAGTACTTC. Supplemented by reference TRBV2 and TRBJ2-7, the full variable domain reads EPEVTQTPSHQVTQMGQEVILRCVPISNHLYFYWYRQILGQKVEFLVSFYNNEISEKSEIFDDQFSVERPDGSNFTLKIRSTKLEDSAMYFCASSTVYSYEQYFGPGTRLTVT.

The gene calls are TRBV24-1 and TRBJ1-6; 7 bases map to TRBD1. Germline V CDR1 and CDR2: KGHDR, SFDVKD. Losses at the gene ends were 4 bases for V and 5 bases for J; bases not matched to a gene: 4. The CDR3 covers 15 residues. The CDR3 nucleotides are TGTGCCACCAGTGACCGGGACAGACATAATTCACCCCTCCACTTT. Its protein is CATSDRDRHNSPLHF.

The J gene is TRBJ1-5, the V gene TRBV15; the match to TRBD1 covers 10 bases. CDR1 and CDR2 (germline): LNHNV, YYDKDF (reference sequence). The length of the CDR3 is 17 residues. The V segment lost 2 bases and the J segment 6 bases; nucleotides outside the gene matches: 10. CDR3 in DNA: TGTGCCACCAGCAGACATCCCATGGGACAGGGGAGTCAGCCCCAGCATTTT. Amino acids: CATSRHPMGQGSQPQHF.

The chain carries TRBV9 and TRBJ2-7, with TRBD2 matching over 10 bases. This CDR3 is built from 15 residues. Trimming removed 3 bases from V and 0 bases from J; junction bases left unmatched: 3. Per germline, CDR1 SGDLS and CDR2 YYNGEE. CDR3 sequence reads: CASSASGSDSYEQYF. The CDR3 bases are TGTGCCAGCAGCGCTAGCGGGAGTGACTCCTACGAGCAGTACTTC.

The chain carries TRBV19 and TRBJ1-3; D unclear. Germline V gene data show CDR1 as LNHDA and CDR2 as SQIVND (reference sequence). The CDR3 extends over 13 amino acids. Trimming stripped 7 bases from V and 4 bases from J, with 11 bases between. In DNA form, the CDR3 reads TGTGCCAGTATCGGGGTCGGGGGAAACACCATATATTTT. Encoded protein: CASIGVGGNTIYF.

The chain has TRBV2 and TRBJ2-7, with 8 bases lining up with TRBD1. V lost 7 bases and J lost 2; bases outside the gene matches: 10. This CDR3 contains 15 residues. CDR1 and CDR2 (germline): SNHLY, FYNNEI. The CDR3 sequence: CASKAERTGTYEQYF. CDR3 nucleotides: TGTGCCAGCAAGGCTGAAAGGACAGGGACCTACGAGCAGTACTTC.

This rearrangement joins TRBV5-1 to TRBJ2-7; 11 positions match TRBD1. The germline V gene has CDR1 SGHRS and CDR2 YFSETQ. V shed 0 bases, J shed 4 bases, and the junction held 3 bases outside the gene matches. This CDR3 is built from 15 residues. The CDR3 region is CASSLEGQGVYEQYF. The CDR3 coding sequence is TGCGCCAGCAGCTTGGAGGGACAGGGGGTTTACGAGCAGTACTTC. The variable domain in full, completed from reference TRBV5-1 and TRBJ2-7, reads KAGVTQTPRYLIKTRGQQVTLSCSPISGHRSVSWYQQTPGQGLQFLFEYFSETQRNKGNFPGRFSGRQFSNSRSEMNVSTLELGDSALYLCASSLEGQGVYEQYFGPGTRLTVT.

The chain joins TRBV5-1 to TRBJ2-7, with 7 bases lining up with TRBD1. The CDR3 is 15 amino acids. Germline loops: CDR1 SGHRS, CDR2 YFSETQ. Trimming took 0 bases from V and 4 from J; bases not matched to a gene: 7. CDR3 DNA sequence: TGCGCCAGCAGCTTGGTTACAGGGGCCGCTTACGAGCAGTACTTC. Amino acid sequence: CASSLVTGAAYEQYF.

The V and J genes are TRBV11-3 and TRBJ2-6; TRBD1 aligns across 10 bases. Trimming cost V 3 bases and J 3 bases; bases outside gene matches: 5. CDR3 size: 17 residues. Germline-derived CDR1 and CDR2 are SGHNT and YENEEA. In DNA, the CDR3 is TGTGCCAGCAGCTTGACAGGGGGCCCAGGTGGGGCCAACGTCCTGACTTTC. Its protein product is CASSLTGGPGGANVLTF.

The J gene is TRBJ2-2, the V gene TRBV24-1, with D perhaps TRBD1 (6 bases). V was cut by 4 bases and J by 1 base, with 12 bases left in between. Germline V CDR1 and CDR2: KGHDR, SFDVKD. This CDR3 comprises 16 residues. The CDR3 protein is CATSETGTKNTGELFF. The CDR3 region has the DNA TGTGCCACCAGTGAAACCGGGACAAAGAACACCGGGGAGCTGTTTTTT.

This clone was observed a single time. The genes are TRBV30 and TRBJ1-2, with D uncertain. The CDR3 extends over 14 amino acids. Trimming removed 4 bases at V and 7 bases at J, with 19 bases between. In germline, CDR1 is GTSNPN, CDR2 SVGIG (reference sequence). The CDR3 loop is CAWKGWQTSPGYTF. CDR3 bases: TGTGCCTGGAAGGGATGGCAGACGTCGCCTGGCTACACCTTC.

Points on this clone: This sequence may be a read error, since a much larger clone differs from it by one base. The CDR3 nucleotides are TGTGCCAGCAGTTACCGGGAAAACTATGGCTACACCTTC. This gives the protein CASSYRENYGYTF. The chain couples TRBV27 to TRBJ1-2, with D unclear. This CDR3 contains 13 residues. Deletions cut 4 bases from V and 2 bases from J, with 8 bases between. From germline, CDR1 is MNHEY and CDR2 SMNVEV (reference sequence).